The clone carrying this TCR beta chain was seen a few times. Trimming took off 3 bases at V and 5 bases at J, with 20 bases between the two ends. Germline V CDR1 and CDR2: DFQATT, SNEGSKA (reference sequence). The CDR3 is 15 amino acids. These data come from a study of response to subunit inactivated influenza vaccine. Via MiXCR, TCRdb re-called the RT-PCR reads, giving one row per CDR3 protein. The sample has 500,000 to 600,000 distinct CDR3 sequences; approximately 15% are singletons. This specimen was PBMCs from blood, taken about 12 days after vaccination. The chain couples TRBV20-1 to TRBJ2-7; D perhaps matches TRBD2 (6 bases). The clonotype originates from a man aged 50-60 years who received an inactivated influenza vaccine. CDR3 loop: CSARNPQGGRNEQYF. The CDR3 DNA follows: TGCAGTGCTAGGAACCCTCAGGGAGGAAGAAACGAGCAGTACTTC.